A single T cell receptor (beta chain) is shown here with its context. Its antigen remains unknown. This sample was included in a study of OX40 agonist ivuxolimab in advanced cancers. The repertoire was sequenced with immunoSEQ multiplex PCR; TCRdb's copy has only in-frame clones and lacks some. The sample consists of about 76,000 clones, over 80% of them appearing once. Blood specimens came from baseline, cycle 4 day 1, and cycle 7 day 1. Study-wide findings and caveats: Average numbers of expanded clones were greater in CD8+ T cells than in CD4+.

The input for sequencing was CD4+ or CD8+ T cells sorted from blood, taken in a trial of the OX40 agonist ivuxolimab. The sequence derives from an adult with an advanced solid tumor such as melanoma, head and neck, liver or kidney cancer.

CDR3 sequence (DNA): TGCGCCAGCAGCCAAGATCTGAGGACAGGGGAGTTGTCACCCCTCCACTTT. It encodes CASSQDLRTGELSPLHF. The chain joins TRBV4-1 to TRBJ1-6, with 9 bases aligning to TRBD1. Trimming removed 0 bases from V and 10 bases from J; junction bases left unmatched: 10. From germline, CDR1 is MGHRA and CDR2 YSYEKL. CDR3 size: 17 residues.